Listed below are T cell receptor beta chains from one sample, sequenced in a study of T cells in Graves' hyperthyroidism and ophthalmopathy. TCRdb passed the multiplex PCR reads through MiXCR, listing each CDR3 protein once. This table holds fewer than 700,000 distinct CDR3 sequences, approximately 17% found once. The specimen sequenced was blood. The receptor source for this set is a woman in her late teens or twenties with Graves' ophthalmopathy. CDR3s include the opening cysteine and the closing phenylalanine or tryptophan. Fields, in order: CDR3 protein, CDR3 DNA, J gene, clone size, V gene, D gene. The D gene is left open where the match is weak. Clone size appears in some rows only: once, few, many, or a class for an expanded clone.

CDR3aa: CASGAIGHRQETQYF; CDR3nt: TGTGCCAGCGGGGCCATCGGACACCGCCAAGAGACCCAGTACTTC; j_gene: TRBJ2-5; abundance: many; v_gene: TRBV28; d_gene: .
CDR3aa: CSGRDRGDPMNQPQHF; CDR3nt: TGCAGTGGCCGGGACAGGGGGGATCCAATGAATCAGCCCCAGCATTTT; j_gene: TRBJ1-5; abundance: few; v_gene: TRBV20-1; d_gene: TRBD1
CDR3aa: CASSPDGSGELFF; CDR3nt: TGCGCCAGCAGCCCGGACGGCTCCGGGGAGCTGTTTTTT; j_gene: TRBJ2-2; abundance: many; v_gene: TRBV5-1; d_gene: .
CDR3aa: CASSLSRAGTEAFF; CDR3nt: TGTGCCAGCAGTTTATCGAGAGCAGGCACTGAAGCTTTCTTT; j_gene: TRBJ1-1; abundance: many; v_gene: TRBV27; d_gene: .
CDR3aa: CASSLGTGGVIGTEAFF; CDR3nt: TGTGCCAGCAGTTTAGGGACAGGGGGCGTGATAGGCACTGAAGCTTTCTTT; j_gene: TRBJ1-1; abundance: few; v_gene: TRBV12-3/TRBV12-4; d_gene: TRBD1
CDR3aa: CASARDRDYGYTF; CDR3nt: TGTGCCAGCGCCCGGGACAGGGACTATGGCTACACCTTC; j_gene: TRBJ1-2; abundance: few; v_gene: TRBV6-1; d_gene: TRBD1
CDR3aa: CASSFRDRMNTEAFF; CDR3nt: TGTGCCAGCAGCTTCCGGGACAGAATGAACACTGAAGCTTTCTTT; j_gene: TRBJ1-1; abundance: .; v_gene: TRBV5-4; d_gene: TRBD1
CDR3aa: CASSVQREGYEQYF; CDR3nt: TGTGCCAGCAGCGTACAGCGGGAGGGATACGAGCAGTACTTC; j_gene: TRBJ2-7; abundance: .; v_gene: TRBV9; d_gene: TRBD2
CDR3aa: CSVEEHPRVLNTEAFF; CDR3nt: TGCAGCGTTGAAGAACACCCCAGGGTACTGAACACTGAAGCTTTCTTT; j_gene: TRBJ1-1; abundance: few; v_gene: TRBV29-1; d_gene: .
CDR3aa: CASSRDYLGNEQFF; CDR3nt: TGTGCCAGCAGCCGGGACTATTTAGGGAATGAGCAGTTCTTC; j_gene: TRBJ2-1; abundance: many; v_gene: TRBV7-9; d_gene: TRBD2
CDR3aa: CSVVAGILGAEQFF; CDR3nt: TGCAGCGTTGTAGCCGGGATTCTGGGGGCTGAGCAGTTCTTC; j_gene: TRBJ2-1; abundance: .; v_gene: TRBV29-1; d_gene: .
CDR3aa: CASSESVGLNSPLHF; CDR3nt: TGCGCCAGCAGTGAGTCGGTGGGGTTAAATTCACCCCTCCACTTT; j_gene: TRBJ1-6; abundance: few; v_gene: TRBV10-2; d_gene: .
CDR3aa: CSALSGNSPLHF; CDR3nt: TGCAGCGCGCTTTCAGGAAATTCACCCCTCCACTTT; j_gene: TRBJ1-6; abundance: few; v_gene: TRBV20-1; d_gene: .
CDR3aa: CSASRKVAGKGETQYF; CDR3nt: TGCAGTGCTAGCCGGAAAGTAGCGGGGAAGGGGGAGACCCAGTACTTC; j_gene: TRBJ2-5; abundance: many; v_gene: TRBV20-1; d_gene: TRBD2
CDR3aa: CASSDGTGGRPQHF; CDR3nt: TGTGCCAGCAGTGACGGGACAGGGGGTCGGCCCCAGCATTTT; j_gene: TRBJ1-5; abundance: few; v_gene: TRBV6-4; d_gene: TRBD1
CDR3aa: CASSYRGHNTGELFF; CDR3nt: TGTGCCAGCAGTTACCGGGGACATAACACCGGGGAGCTGTTTTTT; j_gene: TRBJ2-2; abundance: .; v_gene: TRBV6-2/TRBV6-3; d_gene: .
CDR3aa: CAISERLAGTTDTQYF; CDR3nt: TGTGCCATCAGTGAACGTCTAGCGGGGACCACAGATACGCAGTATTTT; j_gene: TRBJ2-3; abundance: .; v_gene: TRBV10-3; d_gene: TRBD2
CDR3aa: CASSLLAGMPLTYEQYF; CDR3nt: TGTGCCAGCAGTCTCCTAGCGGGAATGCCACTGACCTACGAGCAGTACTTC; j_gene: TRBJ2-7; abundance: many; v_gene: TRBV28; d_gene: TRBD2
CDR3aa: CASRNGVINTGELFF; CDR3nt: TGTGCCAGCAGGAACGGGGTGATAAACACCGGGGAGCTGTTTTTT; j_gene: TRBJ2-2; abundance: many; v_gene: TRBV7-8; d_gene: .
CDR3aa: CASSVGGTGVYGYTF; CDR3nt: TGTGCCAGCAGCGTAGGCGGGACAGGGGTCTATGGCTACACCTTC; j_gene: TRBJ1-2; abundance: .; v_gene: TRBV9; d_gene: TRBD1
CDR3aa: CASSLPGTSGTYEQYF; CDR3nt: TGTGCCAGCAGCTTACCCGGGACTAGCGGGACCTACGAGCAGTACTTC; j_gene: TRBJ2-7; abundance: .; v_gene: TRBV7-8; d_gene: TRBD2
CDR3aa: CASSSGTHEQYF; CDR3nt: TGTGCCAGCAGTAGTGGTACCCACGAGCAGTACTTC; j_gene: TRBJ2-7; abundance: many; v_gene: TRBV5-5; d_gene: .
CDR3aa: CASGGTSGEREQYF; CDR3nt: TGTGCCAGTGGCGGGACTAGCGGGGAACGCGAGCAGTACTTC; j_gene: TRBJ2-7; abundance: once; v_gene: TRBV6-4; d_gene: TRBD2
CDR3aa: CASSLDGRTGSDTQYF; CDR3nt: TGTGCCAGCAGCTTAGATGGTAGGACAGGGTCAGATACGCAGTATTTT; j_gene: TRBJ2-3; abundance: many; v_gene: TRBV11-2; d_gene: TRBD1
CDR3aa: CASSPLGALAGVEEQYF; CDR3nt: TGTGCCAGCAGCCCCCTCGGGGCACTAGCGGGAGTGGAGGAGCAGTACTTC; j_gene: TRBJ2-7; abundance: .; v_gene: TRBV7-2; d_gene: TRBD2
CDR3aa: CAITGRINYGYTF; CDR3nt: TGTGCCATCACCGGACGAATAAACTATGGCTACACCTTC; j_gene: TRBJ1-2; abundance: few; v_gene: TRBV10-3; d_gene: .
CDR3aa: CASSQIAGGRNEQFF; CDR3nt: TGTGCCAGCAGCCAAATAGCGGGGGGGCGGAATGAGCAGTTCTTC; j_gene: TRBJ2-1; abundance: many; v_gene: TRBV3-1; d_gene: TRBD2
CDR3aa: CSARDGTGNQPQHF; CDR3nt: TGCAGTGCTAGAGATGGGACGGGCAATCAGCCCCAGCATTTT; j_gene: TRBJ1-5; abundance: many; v_gene: TRBV20-1; d_gene: .
CDR3aa: CSARDYRGGTHEQFF; CDR3nt: TGCAGTGCTAGAGATTACCGGGGGGGCACCCATGAGCAGTTCTTC; j_gene: TRBJ2-1; abundance: .; v_gene: TRBV20-1; d_gene: TRBD2
CDR3aa: CSAIRPRVRETQYF; CDR3nt: TGCAGTGCTATCAGACCCAGGGTTCGAGAGACCCAGTACTTC; j_gene: TRBJ2-5; abundance: many; v_gene: TRBV20-1; d_gene: .
CDR3aa: CSARPRRLAGGEQFF; CDR3nt: TGCAGTGCTAGACCTAGAAGGTTAGCGGGTGGTGAGCAGTTCTTC; j_gene: TRBJ2-1; abundance: many; v_gene: TRBV20-1; d_gene: TRBD2
CDR3aa: CAWTIQGAREAFF; CDR3nt: TGTGCCTGGACTATACAGGGGGCGCGGGAAGCTTTCTTT; j_gene: TRBJ1-1; abundance: once; v_gene: TRBV30; d_gene: TRBD1
CDR3aa: CASSYSIGGEAFF; CDR3nt: TGTGCCAGCAGTTACTCGATTGGGGGCGAAGCTTTCTTT; j_gene: TRBJ1-1; abundance: few; v_gene: TRBV6-6; d_gene: .
CDR3aa: CASSPRETDTQYF; CDR3nt: TGTGCCAGCAGCCCCAGGGAGACAGATACGCAGTATTTT; j_gene: TRBJ2-3; abundance: few; v_gene: TRBV4-2; d_gene: .
CDR3aa: CASSFTNTEAFF; CDR3nt: TGTGCCAGCAGTTTCACCAACACTGAAGCTTTCTTT; j_gene: TRBJ1-1; abundance: many; v_gene: TRBV12-3/TRBV12-4; d_gene: .
CDR3aa: CASRTGTGVPDTQYF; CDR3nt: TGTGCCAGCAGGACCGGGACAGGGGTCCCAGATACGCAGTATTTT; j_gene: TRBJ2-3; abundance: .; v_gene: TRBV28; d_gene: TRBD1
CDR3aa: CSARVRTSGTGTDTQYF; CDR3nt: TGCAGTGCTAGAGTCCGGACTAGCGGGACCGGCACAGATACGCAGTATTTT; j_gene: TRBJ2-3; abundance: many; v_gene: TRBV20-1; d_gene: TRBD2
CDR3aa: CASSYRDSSGNTIYF; CDR3nt: TGTGCCAGCAGTTATCGGGATTCCTCTGGAAACACCATATATTTT; j_gene: TRBJ1-3; abundance: .; v_gene: TRBV12-3/TRBV12-4; d_gene: .
CDR3aa: CASRAGTDTEAFF; CDR3nt: TGTGCCAGCAGAGCCGGGACAGACACTGAAGCTTTCTTT; j_gene: TRBJ1-1; abundance: .; v_gene: TRBV6-1; d_gene: TRBD1
CDR3aa: CSASQGPHPGPQHF; CDR3nt: TGCAGTGCTAGCCAGGGACCCCATCCTGGGCCCCAGCATTTT; j_gene: TRBJ1-5; abundance: few; v_gene: TRBV20-1; d_gene: .
CDR3aa: CASSLTFGDTQYF; CDR3nt: TGTGCCAGCAGCTTAACATTTGGAGATACGCAGTATTTT; j_gene: TRBJ2-3; abundance: many; v_gene: TRBV11-3; d_gene: .
CDR3aa: CASSFPKQGDATDTQYF; CDR3nt: TGTGCCAGCAGTTTTCCGAAACAGGGAGACGCCACAGATACGCAGTATTTT; j_gene: TRBJ2-3; abundance: many; v_gene: TRBV27; d_gene: .
CDR3aa: CASSLGEPHEQYF; CDR3nt: TGTGCCAGCAGTTTAGGGGAGCCTCACGAGCAGTACTTC; j_gene: TRBJ2-7; abundance: .; v_gene: TRBV27; d_gene: .
CDR3aa: CSASGANYEQYF; CDR3nt: TGCAGTGCCTCAGGGGCGAACTACGAGCAGTACTTC; j_gene: TRBJ2-7; abundance: few; v_gene: TRBV20-1; d_gene: .
CDR3aa: CASRPGQHNQETQYF; CDR3nt: TGTGCCAGCAGACCGGGACAGCATAACCAAGAGACCCAGTACTTC; j_gene: TRBJ2-5; abundance: many; v_gene: TRBV6-1; d_gene: TRBD1